The text below deals with one T cell receptor (beta chain). Profiling relied on immunoSEQ multiplex PCR, and the TCRdb table lists in-frame clones only, not all of them. The sample holds some 400,000 clones; 85% to 90% are singletons and the top ten take 1.1%. This specimen belongs to a study of blood T cell repertoires in COVID-19. The study drew participants aged about 18 to 89 years from approximately 23 US areas. Participant-given clinical history determined each cohort assignment. J gave up 7 bases and V 4 bases, and 8 bases lay outside the gene matches. This CDR3 is built from 16 residues. CDR1 is SGHAT and CDR2 is FQNNGV in the germline V gene.

This TCR was sampled from a man aged 30-40 years who had recovered from COVID-19. The chain combines TRBV11-2 with TRBJ1-6; 9 bases align to TRBD1. The sample taken for sequencing was PBMCs or T cells enriched from blood (not recorded which). This chain's CDR3 is CASSSTVGTGNSPLHF. CDR3 in DNA: TGTGCCAGCAGCTCGACCGTGGGGACAGGGAATTCACCCCTCCACTTT.